This TCR beta chain was captured in a study of cytomegalovirus exposure and HLA in healthy donors. The PCR employed 60 Vbeta primers together with 13 Jbeta primers. Assay: immunoSEQ multiplex PCR; the TCRdb copy retains only in-frame clones and omits some. The repertoire consists of around 96,000 clones, with 65% to 85% occurring once and the leading ten covering approximately 2%. The length of the CDR3 is 15 residues. With 5 bases clipped from V and 2 bases from J, the junction kept 6 bases outside the gene matches. Germline-derived CDR1 and CDR2 are SGHNT and YENEEA. This clone was seen more than once but under ten times.

What was sequenced was PBMCs. This sequence joins TRBV11-3 and TRBJ2-5, with TRBD2 identical over 9 bases. The TCR sequence derives from a man younger than 30 in good health and CMV-seronegative. CDR3: CASSVGTSRQETQYF. The CDR3 DNA is TGTGCCAGCAGCGTGGGGACTAGCAGACAAGAGACCCAGTACTTC.